This T cell receptor beta chain was recovered during a study of shared clonotypes between healthy human individuals. Findings and caveats of the study: Naive subsets generally had larger estimated richness than memory subsets.

All the donors were Caucasian adults who lived in Nashville, Tennessee. Researchers partitioned CD4+ cells into CD45RA+ naive and CD45RA-negative memory subsets. CDR3 length: 15 residues. CDR1 and CDR2 (germline): MGHRA, YSYEKL. V shed 4 bases and J 4 bases; nucleotides not matched to a gene: 9. Genomic DNA of each subset was evenly split across several immunoSEQ plates. The data were produced by immunoSEQ multiplex PCR, yet TCRdb's version contains in-frame clones alone and is incomplete. This table has 2 million to 2.5 million clones, 95% appearing once. Worth noting for this clone: Its antigen remains unidentified.

The clonotype originates from a man aged 18 to 35 in good health. The specimen was naive CD4+ T cells sorted from blood. Subset: CD45RA+ positively selected. The chain uses TRBV4-1 and TRBJ1-2; TRBD1 aligns across 7 bases. The CDR3 DNA sequence: TGCGCCAGCAGCCGACAATCCCGGGACAGCTATGGCTACACCTTC. Protein product: CASSRQSRDSYGYTF.